These 20 T cell receptor beta chains came from one sample sequenced in a study of blood T cells in healthy people across ages. Combining a sample-barcoded 5' primer with a J-beta primer mix, a second PCR ran for about 7 to 11 cycles. TCRdb re-derived calls from the 5' RACE reads in MiXCR, one entry per CDR3 protein. This sample carries 1.5 million to 1.9 million distinct CDR3 sequences, 40% to 45% of them seen once, and the ten largest clones take more than 4%. Sequenced material: blood. The receptors originated from a woman aged 18 to 35 in good health.

The rearrangement links TRBV20-1 to TRBJ1-5, with 10 bases matching TRBD1. The ends lost 3 bases at V and 3 bases at J; junction bases unmatched: 5. Germline CDR1 DFQATT, CDR2 SNEGSKA (reference sequence). The CDR3 spans 15 residues. The CDR3 reads CSASLTGGPNQPQHF. CDR3 sequence (DNA): TGCAGTGCTAGTTTGACAGGGGGCCCCAATCAGCCCCAGCATTTT.

The chain links TRBV10-3 to TRBJ1-1; tentative D call: TRBD1 (6 bases). V lost 8 bases and J lost 0, with 13 bases in between. The germline CDR1 and CDR2 sequences are ENHRY and SYGVKD. This CDR3 has 14 amino acids. The CDR3 DNA reads TGTGCCATCTCTTCTGGGACAATGAACACTGAAGCTTTCTTT. Protein: CAISSGTMNTEAFF.

This clonotype was recorded only once. The rearrangement uses TRBV4-3 and TRBJ1-2, with TRBD1 identical over 8 bases. There are 14 residues in the CDR3. The trim removed 0 bases at V and 6 bases at J, leaving 3 bases unmatched. Germline values: CDR1 LGHNA, CDR2 YSLEER. CDR3: CASSQEQGDHGYTF. The CDR3 coding sequence is TGCGCCAGCAGCCAAGAACAGGGGGACCATGGCTACACCTTC.

CDR3 protein: CASSLSISLALNEQFF. As DNA, the CDR3 is TGTGCCAGCAGCTTGTCAATTAGTTTAGCATTGAATGAGCAGTTCTTC. The gene calls are TRBV5-5 and TRBJ2-1; unclear D gene. In germline, CDR1 is SGHKS, CDR2 YYEKEE (reference sequence). V dropped 1 base and J dropped 7 bases, with 18 bases sitting between them. The CDR3 extends over 16 amino acids.

This chain joins TRBV2 and TRBJ2-5; 12 nucleotides align to TRBD1. The ends lost 1 base at V and 9 bases at J; junction bases unmatched: 3. The CDR3 is 14 amino acids. Germline values: CDR1 SNHLY, CDR2 FYNNEI. The CDR3 reads CASSEEGTGGSQYF. The CDR3 DNA reads as TGTGCCAGCAGTGAAGAGGGGACAGGGGGCTCCCAGTACTTC.

This clonotype has more than one count but fewer than ten. This sequence joins TRBV27 and TRBJ2-1; D is ambiguous. Germline assignment: CDR1 MNHEY and CDR2 SMNVEV (reference sequence). This CDR3 is built from 14 residues. V lost 6 bases, J lost 5 bases, and 14 bases lay in between. In DNA form, the CDR3 reads TGTGCCAGCAGAGTCGCGGCCAACAACAATGAGCAGTTCTTC. Translating it yields CASRVAANNNEQFF.

This clonotype turned up a few times. The rearrangement joins TRBV11-2 to TRBJ2-1, with a weak D call TRBD1 (6 bases). Between the trimmed V and J ends, which lost 0 bases and 7 bases, there was a span of 10 bases. CDR1 and CDR2 (germline): SGHAT, FQNNGV. The length of the CDR3 is 14 residues. The chain's CDR3 is CASSLDRGSNEQFF. CDR3 sequence (DNA): TGTGCCAGCAGCTTAGACAGGGGTTCGAATGAGCAGTTCTTC.

The table lists this clonotype with a few counts. The chain is built from TRBV20-1 and TRBJ2-1; D could derive from TRBD1 or TRBD2 (5 bases each). The V end was cut by 4 bases, the J end by 3 bases, with 16 bases between. Germline V gives CDR1 DFQATT, CDR2 SNEGSKA (reference sequence). This CDR3 region has 15 residues. Written as DNA, the CDR3 is TGCAGTGCTAATTCACCCCGGGACCACTACAATGAGCAGTTCTTC. It translates to CSANSPRDHYNEQFF.

This chain joins TRBV20-1 and TRBJ2-1; 14 positions agree with TRBD2. This CDR3 has 16 residues. The germline V gene encodes CDR1 DFQATT and CDR2 SNEGSKA (reference sequence). V dropped 0 bases and J dropped 6; count of bases not matched to a gene: 4. The CDR3 sequence: CSARDGLAGGLNEQFF. The CDR3, as DNA: TGCAGTGCTAGAGACGGACTAGCGGGGGGCCTCAATGAGCAGTTCTTC.

This clonotype was recorded only once. The chain links TRBV9 to TRBJ2-1, with TRBD2 matching over 11 bases. The J call is uncertain, as TRBJ2-7 better fits the DNA end. Germline-derived CDR1 and CDR2 are SGDLS and YYNGEE. The CDR3 is made up of 16 amino acids. The CDR3 sequence: CASSPRTSGPPYEQYF. CDR3 in DNA: TGTGCCAGCAGCCCTCGGACTAGCGGGCCCCCCTACGAGCAGTACTTC.

This chain connects TRBV7-6 to TRBJ2-7; D is uncertain. V was cut by 5 bases and J by 0 bases, with 14 bases left in between. The CDR3 loop spans 15 amino acids. The germline gives CDR1 SGHVS, CDR2 FNYEAQ. For the CDR3, the DNA is TGTGCCAGCAGCCCATACTGGACGTACTCCTACGAGCAGTACTTC. The encoded protein is CASSPYWTYSYEQYF.

This chain connects TRBV7-2 to TRBJ2-3; D is uncertain. The V end was cut by 11 bases, the J end by 6 bases, with 18 bases between. CDR3 length: 13 residues. Germline-derived CDR1 and CDR2 are SGHTA and FQGNSA. CDR3 coding DNA: TGTGCCGTCAGATATGCAGCTCGGGATACGCAGTATTTT. Translation gives CAVRYAARDTQYF.

DNA of the CDR3: TGTGCCAGCAGCCAAGATAGTAGATCAGATACGCAGTATTTT. Residues: CASSQDSRSDTQYF. This chain links TRBV3-1 with TRBJ2-3, with D uncertain. The ends were cut back, 0 bases at V and 4 bases at J, with 8 bases in the middle. The CDR3 is 14 residues long. Per germline, CDR1 LGHDT and CDR2 YNNKEL (reference sequence).

The sample holds a few counts of this clonotype. J is TRBJ1-2 and V is TRBV9; D gene uncertain. Germline loops: CDR1 SGDLS, CDR2 YYNGEE. The CDR3 runs 14 residues. V shed 0 bases and J shed 7 bases, with 13 bases lying between them. The DNA of the CDR3 is TGTGCCAGCAGCGTAGAGTTGGTCGCGGGTGGCTACACCTTC. Its protein product is CASSVELVAGGYTF.

The chain joins TRBV29-1 to TRBJ2-1; possibly TRBD1 or TRBD2 for D (7 bases each). The CDR3 has 10 amino acids. The V end lost 6 bases, the J end lost 12 bases, and 12 bases lay between the germline ends. CDR1 is SQVTM and CDR2 is ANQGSEA in the germline V gene. The CDR3 loop is CSVSRGGQFF. In DNA form, the CDR3 reads TGCAGCGTCTCCAGGGGGGGGCAGTTCTTC.

This clonotype appeared a few times. The gene calls are TRBV12-5 and TRBJ2-5, with D perhaps assigned TRBD1 or TRBD2 (5 bases each). The CDR3 has 16 amino acids. Trimming took off 2 bases at V and 5 bases at J, with 18 bases between the two ends. Germline V gene sequence: CDR1 LGHNT, CDR2 FRNRAP. The DNA of the CDR3 is TGTGCTAGTGGTTTGCCCGGGACGTCGAGGGGCGAGACCCAGTACTTC. As protein: CASGLPGTSRGETQYF.

This clonotype was recorded a few times. This rearrangement joins TRBV30 to TRBJ2-1; possible D gene TRBD1, 6 bases. Germline-derived CDR1 and CDR2 are GTSNPN and SVGIG (reference sequence). With 3 bases removed from V and 4 bases from J, the gap between germline ends came to 10 bases. The CDR3 is 13 amino acids. CDR3 protein: CAWSHQGYNEQFF. CDR3 sequence (DNA): TGTGCCTGGAGCCACCAGGGGTACAATGAGCAGTTCTTC.

The rearrangement joins TRBV4-3 to TRBJ1-4; D unclear. This CDR3 contains 15 residues. Trimming stripped 3 bases from V and 0 bases from J, with 8 bases between. Germline values: CDR1 LGHNA, CDR2 YSLEER. The CDR3 DNA reads TGCGCCAGCAGCCACAGCCCTGCAACTAATGAAAAACTGTTTTTT. Protein: CASSHSPATNEKLFF.

The J gene is TRBJ2-1, the V gene TRBV9, with TRBD2 identical over 8 bases. CDR3 length: 15 amino acids. Germline CDR1 and CDR2: SGDLS and YYNGEE. V dropped 4 bases and J dropped 12; count of bases not matched to a gene: 15. CDR3 in amino acids: CASSPTGTRTLGQFF. The CDR3 DNA follows: TGTGCCAGCAGCCCGACCGGGACTAGGACCCTTGGGCAGTTCTTC.

The chain joins TRBV7-2 to TRBJ1-1; unclear D gene. Germline V lookup: CDR1 SGHTA, CDR2 FQGNSA. The ends were cut back, 2 bases at V and 3 bases at J, with 16 bases in the middle. CDR3 length: 16 residues. The CDR3 DNA reads as TGTGCCAGCAGCTTAAGAGAAGGGCAGTTTGACACTGAAGCTTTCTTT. Translating it yields CASSLREGQFDTEAFF.